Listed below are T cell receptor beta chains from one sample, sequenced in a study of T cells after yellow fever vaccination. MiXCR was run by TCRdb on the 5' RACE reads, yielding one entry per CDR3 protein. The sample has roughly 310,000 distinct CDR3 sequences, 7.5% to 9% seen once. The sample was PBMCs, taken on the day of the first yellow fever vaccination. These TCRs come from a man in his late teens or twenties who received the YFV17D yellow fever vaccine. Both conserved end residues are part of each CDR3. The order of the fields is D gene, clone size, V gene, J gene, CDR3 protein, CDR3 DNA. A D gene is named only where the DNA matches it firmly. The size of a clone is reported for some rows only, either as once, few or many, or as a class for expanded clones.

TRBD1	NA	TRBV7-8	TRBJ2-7	CASTTLGGPGGMDEQYF	TGTGCCAGCACCACCCTCGGAGGGCCAGGGGGCATGGACGAGCAGTACTTC
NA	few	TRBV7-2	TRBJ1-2	CASSSQGYNYGYTF	TGTGCCAGCAGCTCTCAGGGCTATAACTATGGCTACACCTTC
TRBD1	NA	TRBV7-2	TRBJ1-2	CASSFWGSQGDRYTF	TGTGCCAGCAGCTTTTGGGGGAGCCAGGGGGACCGGTACACCTTC
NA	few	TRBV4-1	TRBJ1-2	CASSQDRESSYTF	TGCGCCAGCAGCCAAGATCGGGAAAGCAGCTACACCTTC
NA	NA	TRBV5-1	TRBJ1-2	CASSWRDTRNGYTF	TGCGCCAGCAGCTGGCGGGACACTCGAAATGGCTACACCTTC
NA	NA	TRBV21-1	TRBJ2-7	CASSKGKGREQYF	TGTGCCAGCAGCAAAGGAAAGGGCCGCGAGCAGTACTTC
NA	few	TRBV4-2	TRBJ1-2	CASSQASDFYGYTF	TGTGCCAGCAGCCAAGCATCGGATTTCTATGGCTACACCTTC
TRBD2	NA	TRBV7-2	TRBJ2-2	CASSLGAGGRTGELFF	TGTGCCAGCAGCTTAGGAGCGGGGGGGCGTACCGGGGAGCTGTTTTTT
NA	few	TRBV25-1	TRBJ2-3	CASSESQVRTDTQYF	TGTGCCAGCAGTGAATCCCAGGTCCGCACAGATACGCAGTATTTT
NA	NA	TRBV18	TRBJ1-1	CASSPPTATEAFF	TGTGCCAGCTCACCACCGACAGCCACTGAAGCTTTCTTT
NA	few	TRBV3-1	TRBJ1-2	CASSSDPIGGYTF	TGTGCCAGCAGCTCTGACCCCATTGGTGGCTACACCTTC
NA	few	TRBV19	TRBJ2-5	CASSNVGEETQYF	TGTGCCAGTAGTAACGTCGGAGAAGAGACCCAGTACTTC
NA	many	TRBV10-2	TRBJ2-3	CASSDRGDVDTQYF	TGCGCCAGCAGTGACAGGGGTGATGTAGATACGCAGTATTTT
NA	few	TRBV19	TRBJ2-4	CASSIGFGSKNIQYF	TGTGCCAGTAGTATAGGTTTCGGGTCCAAAAACATTCAGTACTTC
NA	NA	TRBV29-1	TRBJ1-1	CSVARTDLNTEAFF	TGCAGCGTTGCTCGAACGGACCTGAACACTGAAGCTTTCTTT
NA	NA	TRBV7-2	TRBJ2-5	CASSLNSNKETQYF	TGTGCCAGCAGCTTAAACAGCAATAAAGAGACCCAGTACTTC
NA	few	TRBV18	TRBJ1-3	CASSPDTTGNTIYF	TGTGCCAGCTCACCAGACACCACTGGAAACACCATATATTTT
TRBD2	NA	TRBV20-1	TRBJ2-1	CSAIQLAGTYNEQFF	TGCAGTGCCATACAACTAGCGGGGACCTACAATGAGCAGTTCTTC
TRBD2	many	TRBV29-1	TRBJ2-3	CSVGLAGGQDTQYF	TGCAGCGTAGGACTAGCGGGGGGGCAAGATACGCAGTATTTT
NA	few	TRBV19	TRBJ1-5	CASTGVNQPQHF	TGTGCCAGTACAGGGGTCAATCAGCCCCAGCATTTT
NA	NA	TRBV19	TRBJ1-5	CASSIESFREYGQPQHF	TGTGCCAGTAGTATAGAGAGCTTCCGGGAGTATGGTCAGCCCCAGCATTTT
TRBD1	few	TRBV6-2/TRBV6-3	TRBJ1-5	CASSPEGQGMHQPQHF	TGTGCCAGCAGTCCCGAGGGACAGGGGATGCATCAGCCCCAGCATTTT
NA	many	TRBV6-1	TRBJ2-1	CASSEALLGEQFF	TGTGCCAGCAGTGAAGCGCTCCTTGGTGAGCAGTTCTTC
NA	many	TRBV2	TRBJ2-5	CASSRGRGETQYF	TGTGCCAGCAGTCGGGGGCGGGGAGAGACCCAGTACTTC
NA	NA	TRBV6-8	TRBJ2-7	CASSYALDYEQYF	TGTGCCAGCAGTTACGCACTAGACTACGAGCAGTACTTC
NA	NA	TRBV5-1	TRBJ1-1	CASSFDTLNTEAFF	TGCGCCAGCAGCTTTGACACACTGAACACTGAAGCTTTCTTT
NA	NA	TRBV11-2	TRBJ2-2	CASSGRRATGELFF	TGTGCCAGCAGCGGGAGGAGGGCCACCGGGGAGCTGTTTTTT
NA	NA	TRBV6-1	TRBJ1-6	CASSEAYPPDNSPLHF	TGTGCCAGCAGTGAAGCCTACCCACCTGATAATTCACCCCTCCACTTT
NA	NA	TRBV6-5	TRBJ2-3	CASSYSWGWDTQYF	TGTGCCAGCAGTTACTCGTGGGGGTGGGATACGCAGTATTTT
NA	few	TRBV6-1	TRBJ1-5	CASSPVGGSIQPQHF	TGTGCCAGCAGTCCCGTGGGGGGATCGATTCAGCCCCAGCATTTT
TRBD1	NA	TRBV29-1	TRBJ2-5	CSVETWDRQETQYF	TGCAGCGTGGAAACCTGGGACAGACAAGAGACCCAGTACTTC
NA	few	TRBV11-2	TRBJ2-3	CASSLDPTRKTYF	TGTGCCAGCAGCTTAGATCCGACTAGGAAAACGTATTTT
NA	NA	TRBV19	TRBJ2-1	CASSIRQYSYNEQFF	TGTGCCAGTAGTATTAGACAGTACTCCTACAATGAGCAGTTCTTC
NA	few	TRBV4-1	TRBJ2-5	CASSQVGLQETQYF	TGCGCCAGCAGCCAAGTGGGACTCCAAGAGACCCAGTACTTC
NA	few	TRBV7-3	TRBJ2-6	CASSLGAGHGANVLTF	TGTGCCAGCAGCTTAGGGGCAGGGCATGGGGCCAACGTCCTGACTTTC
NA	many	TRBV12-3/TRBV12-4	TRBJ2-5	CASGTRETQYF	TGTGCCAGTGGGACCCGGGAGACCCAGTACTTC
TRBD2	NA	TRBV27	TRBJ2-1	CASALGLAGDEQFF	TGTGCCAGCGCCTTGGGACTAGCGGGGGATGAGCAGTTCTTC
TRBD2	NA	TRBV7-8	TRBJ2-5	CASSPGIAGYQETQYF	TGTGCCAGCAGCCCAGGGATAGCGGGGTACCAAGAGACCCAGTACTTC
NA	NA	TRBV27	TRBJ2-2	CASSWTVLNTGELFF	TGTGCCAGCAGCTGGACGGTACTTAACACCGGGGAGCTGTTTTTT
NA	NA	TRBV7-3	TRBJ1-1	CASSSGAGRTEAFF	TGTGCCAGCAGCTCGGGGGCGGGAAGGACTGAAGCTTTCTTT
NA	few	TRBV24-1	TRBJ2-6	CATSDNSGSGANVLTF	TGTGCCACCAGTGATAACTCCGGCTCTGGGGCCAACGTCCTGACTTTC
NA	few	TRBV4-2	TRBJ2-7	CASSQGGGEGREQYF	TGTGCCAGCAGCCAAGGAGGCGGGGAAGGGAGGGAGCAGTACTTC
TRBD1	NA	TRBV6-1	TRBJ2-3	CASSRQGPQFTDTQYF	TGTGCCAGCAGTAGACAGGGGCCACAGTTCACAGATACGCAGTATTTT
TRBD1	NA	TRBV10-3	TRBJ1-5	CAISGDRRDQPQHF	TGTGCCATCAGTGGGGACAGACGAGATCAGCCCCAGCATTTT
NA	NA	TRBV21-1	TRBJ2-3	CASILIQDRGHTQYF	TGTGCCAGCATCTTGATCCAGGACAGGGGCCATACGCAGTATTTT
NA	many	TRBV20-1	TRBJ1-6	CSARRGNSPLHF	TGCAGTGCTAGAAGGGGGAATTCACCCCTCCACTTT
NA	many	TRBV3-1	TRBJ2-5	CASSQDPSSQETQYF	TGTGCCAGCAGCCAAGATCCGTCATCCCAAGAGACCCAGTACTTC
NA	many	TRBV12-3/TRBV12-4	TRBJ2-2	CASSYTSAGELFF	TGTGCCAGCAGTTATACTAGTGCCGGGGAGCTGTTTTTT
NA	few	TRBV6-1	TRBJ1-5	CASSPLPNQPQHF	TGTGCCAGCAGTCCCCTCCCAAATCAGCCCCAGCATTTT
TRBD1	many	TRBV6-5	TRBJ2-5	CASSIQGAGETQYF	TGTGCCAGCAGTATACAGGGGGCGGGAGAGACCCAGTACTTC
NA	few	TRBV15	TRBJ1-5	CATSNSNQPQHF	TGTGCCACCAGCAACAGCAATCAGCCCCAGCATTTT